Listed below are T cell receptor beta chains from one sample, sequenced in a study of T-cell reconstitution after alpha-beta-depleted transplantation in children. MiXCR was run by TCRdb on the PCR reads, yielding one entry per CDR3 protein. The sample lists 600,000 or so distinct CDR3 sequences; 23% were seen once. The input for sequencing was PBMCs, mostly from graft donor cells, taken 360 days after TCRalphabeta/CD19-depleted stem cell transplant. The receptors stem from a boy younger than two who had a stem cell transplant for acute myeloid leukemia, so the T cells may come from the graft donor. Each CDR3 is given with its conserved first and last residue. A D gene is named only where the DNA matches it firmly. Expanded clones get a size class; other rows say once, few or many, or leave the size out.

j_gene: TRBJ1-1; v_gene: TRBV7-3; d_gene: -; abundance: many; CDR3aa: CASSPGHIEAFF; CDR3nt: TGTGCCAGCAGCCCCGGACACATTGAAGCTTTCTTT
j_gene: TRBJ1-1; v_gene: TRBV29-1; d_gene: -; abundance: many; CDR3aa: CSVDGGHPNTEAFF; CDR3nt: TGCAGCGTTGACGGAGGACACCCGAACACTGAAGCTTTCTTT
j_gene: TRBJ2-2; v_gene: TRBV7-9; d_gene: -; abundance: few; CDR3aa: CASIRGANTGELFF; CDR3nt: TGTGCCAGCATCAGGGGAGCGAACACCGGGGAGCTGTTTTTT
j_gene: TRBJ2-5; v_gene: TRBV5-5; d_gene: -; abundance: -; CDR3aa: CASSPVNLRETQYF; CDR3nt: TGTGCCAGCAGCCCGGTGAATTTGCGAGAGACCCAGTACTTC
j_gene: TRBJ2-5; v_gene: TRBV20-1; d_gene: -; abundance: many; CDR3aa: CSARDRTGRTQYF; CDR3nt: TGCAGTGCTAGAGACAGGACCGGTAGGACCCAGTACTTC
j_gene: TRBJ2-2; v_gene: TRBV12-3/TRBV12-4; d_gene: -; abundance: many; CDR3aa: CASSSGLNTGELFF; CDR3nt: TGTGCCAGCAGTTCGGGACTGAACACCGGGGAGCTGTTTTTT
j_gene: TRBJ2-1; v_gene: TRBV29-1; d_gene: TRBD2; abundance: few; CDR3aa: CSVEGYGGGALNEQFF; CDR3nt: TGCAGCGTTGAAGGGTATGGCGGGGGGGCTTTAAATGAGCAGTTCTTC
j_gene: TRBJ2-1; v_gene: TRBV9; d_gene: TRBD2; abundance: few; CDR3aa: CASSGSSGGHEQFF; CDR3nt: TGTGCCAGCAGCGGCTCTAGCGGGGGTCATGAGCAGTTCTTC
j_gene: TRBJ2-7; v_gene: TRBV12-3/TRBV12-4; d_gene: -; abundance: few; CDR3aa: CASSFVLSSSEQYF; CDR3nt: TGTGCCAGCAGTTTCGTCCTAAGCAGCAGCGAGCAGTACTTC
j_gene: TRBJ1-1; v_gene: TRBV2; d_gene: -; abundance: many; CDR3aa: CASRDMSGTEAFF; CDR3nt: TGTGCCAGCAGGGACATGTCGGGGACTGAAGCTTTCTTT
j_gene: TRBJ2-3; v_gene: TRBV20-1; d_gene: TRBD2; abundance: few; CDR3aa: CSARLLAGIGDTQYF; CDR3nt: TGCAGTGCTAGACTCCTAGCGGGGATCGGGGATACGCAGTATTTT
j_gene: TRBJ1-6; v_gene: TRBV21-1; d_gene: -; abundance: many; CDR3aa: CASSNPRGRAPPPLHF; CDR3nt: TGTGCCAGCAGCAACCCAAGGGGCAGGGCCCCCCCTCCCCTCCACTTT
j_gene: TRBJ1-4; v_gene: TRBV20-1; d_gene: -; abundance: many; CDR3aa: CSATTGNNEKLFF; CDR3nt: TGCAGTGCGACGACAGGCAATAATGAAAAACTGTTTTTT
j_gene: TRBJ2-2; v_gene: TRBV6-2/TRBV6-3; d_gene: -; abundance: -; CDR3aa: CASSSVRELFF; CDR3nt: TGTGCCAGCAGTTCCGTCCGGGAGCTGTTTTTT
j_gene: TRBJ1-2; v_gene: TRBV4-1; d_gene: -; abundance: many; CDR3aa: CASTPTGGYGYTF; CDR3nt: TGCGCCAGCACGCCGACAGGCGGCTATGGCTACACCTTC
j_gene: TRBJ1-4; v_gene: TRBV18; d_gene: -; abundance: many; CDR3aa: CASSLVATNEKLFF; CDR3nt: TGTGCCAGCTCACTTGTAGCAACTAATGAAAAACTGTTTTTT
j_gene: TRBJ2-3; v_gene: TRBV9; d_gene: -; abundance: -; CDR3aa: CASSVGGIDTDTQYF; CDR3nt: TGTGCCAGCAGCGTAGGGGGTATTGACACAGATACGCAGTATTTT
j_gene: TRBJ1-5; v_gene: TRBV20-1; d_gene: -; abundance: few; CDR3aa: CSAGTDGTSQPQHF; CDR3nt: TGCAGTGCCGGTACCGACGGGACGTCTCAGCCCCAGCATTTT
j_gene: TRBJ2-1; v_gene: TRBV29-1; d_gene: -; abundance: many; CDR3aa: CSVGVDGGYNEQFF; CDR3nt: TGCAGCGTTGGGGTCGACGGAGGTTACAATGAGCAGTTCTTC
j_gene: TRBJ2-1; v_gene: TRBV12-3/TRBV12-4; d_gene: -; abundance: many; CDR3aa: CASSLIGTNEQFF; CDR3nt: TGTGCCAGCAGTTTAATTGGGACGAATGAGCAGTTCTTC
j_gene: TRBJ1-1; v_gene: TRBV6-5; d_gene: TRBD1; abundance: many; CDR3aa: CASSPRTGSVEAFF; CDR3nt: TGTGCCAGCAGTCCTAGGACAGGGAGCGTGGAAGCTTTCTTT
j_gene: TRBJ2-3; v_gene: TRBV20-1; d_gene: TRBD2; abundance: -; CDR3aa: CSAHSGGITDTQYF; CDR3nt: TGCAGTGCCCACAGCGGGGGGATAACAGATACGCAGTATTTT
j_gene: TRBJ1-2; v_gene: TRBV20-1; d_gene: -; abundance: few; CDR3aa: CSARDFHREYGYTF; CDR3nt: TGCAGTGCTAGAGATTTTCACAGGGAGTATGGCTACACCTTC
j_gene: TRBJ2-5; v_gene: TRBV5-5; d_gene: -; abundance: many; CDR3aa: CASSRGGSGWVETQYF; CDR3nt: TGTGCCAGCAGCAGAGGCGGGTCGGGGTGGGTGGAGACCCAGTACTTC
j_gene: TRBJ1-5; v_gene: TRBV20-1; d_gene: -; abundance: many; CDR3aa: CSARVGFRNQPQHF; CDR3nt: TGCAGTGCTAGAGTAGGGTTTCGCAATCAGCCCCAGCATTTT
j_gene: TRBJ2-5; v_gene: TRBV20-1; d_gene: -; abundance: few; CDR3aa: CSASRDMQETQYF; CDR3nt: TGCAGTGCTAGCCGGGACATGCAAGAGACCCAGTACTTC
j_gene: TRBJ2-1; v_gene: TRBV6-2/TRBV6-3; d_gene: TRBD2; abundance: -; CDR3aa: CASSYMRGGYNEQFF; CDR3nt: TGTGCCAGCAGTTACATGCGGGGGGGCTACAATGAGCAGTTCTTC
j_gene: TRBJ2-5; v_gene: TRBV20-1; d_gene: TRBD2; abundance: few; CDR3aa: CSANLAGAFQETQYF; CDR3nt: TGCAGTGCAAACCTAGCGGGGGCGTTCCAAGAGACCCAGTACTTC
j_gene: TRBJ1-5; v_gene: TRBV28; d_gene: TRBD1; abundance: few; CDR3aa: CASSFTGVRAGQPQHF; CDR3nt: TGTGCCAGCAGTTTTACAGGGGTCCGTGCAGGGCAGCCCCAGCATTTT
j_gene: TRBJ1-1; v_gene: TRBV20-1; d_gene: TRBD1; abundance: once; CDR3aa: CSAVDRDGVAEAFF; CDR3nt: TGCAGTGCGGTAGACAGGGATGGGGTGGCTGAAGCTTTCTTT
j_gene: TRBJ1-5; v_gene: TRBV20-1; d_gene: -; abundance: many; CDR3aa: CSARESLQGGFQPQHF; CDR3nt: TGCAGTGCTAGAGAAAGTCTTCAAGGGGGGTTTCAGCCCCAGCATTTT
j_gene: TRBJ2-4; v_gene: TRBV7-2; d_gene: TRBD1; abundance: -; CDR3aa: CASSRDRGGNIQYF; CDR3nt: TGTGCCAGCAGCCGAGACAGGGGGGGAAACATTCAGTACTTC
j_gene: TRBJ2-3; v_gene: TRBV12-3/TRBV12-4; d_gene: -; abundance: few; CDR3aa: CASRLTSGGYDTQYF; CDR3nt: TGTGCCAGCAGGCTGACTAGTGGGGGGTACGATACGCAGTATTTT
j_gene: TRBJ2-1; v_gene: TRBV6-5; d_gene: TRBD1; abundance: few; CDR3aa: CASSYRDRDYNEQFF; CDR3nt: TGTGCCAGCAGTTACAGGGACAGGGATTACAATGAGCAGTTCTTC
j_gene: TRBJ2-3; v_gene: TRBV5-5; d_gene: -; abundance: -; CDR3aa: CASRLGGQDTQYF; CDR3nt: TGTGCCAGCAGATTGGGGGGGCAAGATACGCAGTATTTT
j_gene: TRBJ1-3; v_gene: TRBV6-1; d_gene: -; abundance: -; CDR3aa: CAALPPTGNTIYF; CDR3nt: TGTGCCGCTCTCCCCCCCACTGGAAACACCATATATTTT
j_gene: TRBJ1-5; v_gene: TRBV27; d_gene: -; abundance: -; CDR3aa: CASSLSFISNQPQHF; CDR3nt: TGTGCCAGCAGTCTTTCATTTATTAGCAATCAGCCCCAGCATTTT
j_gene: TRBJ2-3; v_gene: TRBV20-1; d_gene: -; abundance: -; CDR3aa: CSAGRGGSADTQYF; CDR3nt: TGCAGTGCTGGGCGTGGGGGGTCCGCAGATACGCAGTATTTT
j_gene: TRBJ2-4; v_gene: TRBV7-2; d_gene: -; abundance: -; CDR3aa: CASSNQGEGKNIQYF; CDR3nt: TGTGCCAGCAGCAATCAGGGAGAGGGTAAAAACATTCAGTACTTC
j_gene: TRBJ2-7; v_gene: TRBV9; d_gene: TRBD1; abundance: few; CDR3aa: CASSPRGQGLEQYF; CDR3nt: TGTGCCAGCAGCCCTCGTGGACAGGGTCTCGAGCAGTACTTC
j_gene: TRBJ1-1; v_gene: TRBV12-3/TRBV12-4; d_gene: -; abundance: many; CDR3aa: CASSFGGGGTEAFF; CDR3nt: TGTGCCAGCAGCTTCGGCGGAGGGGGCACTGAAGCTTTCTTT
j_gene: TRBJ2-1; v_gene: TRBV3-1; d_gene: -; abundance: many; CDR3aa: CASSQGGYEQFF; CDR3nt: TGTGCCAGCAGCCAAGGTGGGTATGAGCAGTTCTTC
j_gene: TRBJ2-7; v_gene: TRBV20-1; d_gene: -; abundance: few; CDR3aa: CSARDPWGPYEQYF; CDR3nt: TGCAGTGCTAGAGATCCTTGGGGGCCCTACGAGCAGTACTTC
j_gene: TRBJ1-5; v_gene: TRBV14; d_gene: -; abundance: few; CDR3aa: CASSRVVGQPQHF; CDR3nt: TGTGCCAGCAGCCGTGTGGTGGGCCAGCCCCAGCATTTT
j_gene: TRBJ2-5; v_gene: TRBV20-1; d_gene: -; abundance: few; CDR3aa: CSARAGAQYF; CDR3nt: TGCAGTGCTAGAGCCGGGGCCCAGTACTTC
j_gene: TRBJ1-1; v_gene: TRBV7-2; d_gene: TRBD1; abundance: -; CDR3aa: CASSWTGLNTEAFF; CDR3nt: TGTGCCAGCAGCTGGACAGGGCTGAACACTGAAGCTTTCTTT
j_gene: TRBJ2-7; v_gene: TRBV12-3/TRBV12-4; d_gene: TRBD1; abundance: -; CDR3aa: CASSLSGTGSEQYF; CDR3nt: TGTGCCAGCAGTTTATCCGGGACAGGTTCCGAGCAGTACTTC
j_gene: TRBJ2-4; v_gene: TRBV6-5; d_gene: -; abundance: few; CDR3aa: CASSLRREGHQYF; CDR3nt: TGTGCCAGCAGTCTACGTCGGGAAGGCCATCAGTACTTC
j_gene: TRBJ2-5; v_gene: TRBV20-1; d_gene: TRBD2; abundance: -; CDR3aa: CSASRIGGQETQYF; CDR3nt: TGCAGTGCTAGTCGTATCGGGGGGCAAGAGACCCAGTACTTC
j_gene: TRBJ2-3; v_gene: TRBV6-1; d_gene: TRBD2; abundance: -; CDR3aa: CASSPGTSGGTDTQYF; CDR3nt: TGTGCCAGCAGCCCGGGGACTAGCGGGGGCACAGATACGCAGTATTTT
j_gene: TRBJ2-3; v_gene: TRBV18; d_gene: -; abundance: many; CDR3aa: CASSPLLVPRETDTQYF; CDR3nt: TGTGCCAGCTCACCCCTCCTGGTCCCCAGGGAGACAGATACGCAGTATTTT
j_gene: TRBJ2-3; v_gene: TRBV6-5; d_gene: -; abundance: -; CDR3aa: CASSYRGLGDTQYF; CDR3nt: TGTGCCAGCAGTTACCGGGGGCTTGGAGATACGCAGTATTTT
j_gene: TRBJ1-5; v_gene: TRBV15; d_gene: -; abundance: -; CDR3aa: CATSGKQGNNQPQHF; CDR3nt: TGTGCCACCAGCGGAAAACAGGGAAACAATCAGCCCCAGCATTTT
j_gene: TRBJ1-6; v_gene: TRBV6-1; d_gene: TRBD1; abundance: few; CDR3aa: CASYRGLESPLHF; CDR3nt: TGTGCCAGTTACAGGGGGCTGGAATCACCCCTCCACTTT
j_gene: TRBJ2-1; v_gene: TRBV15; d_gene: -; abundance: many; CDR3aa: CATSRSKGPAGHEQFF; CDR3nt: TGTGCCACCAGCAGGTCGAAGGGCCCGGCCGGGCATGAGCAGTTCTTC